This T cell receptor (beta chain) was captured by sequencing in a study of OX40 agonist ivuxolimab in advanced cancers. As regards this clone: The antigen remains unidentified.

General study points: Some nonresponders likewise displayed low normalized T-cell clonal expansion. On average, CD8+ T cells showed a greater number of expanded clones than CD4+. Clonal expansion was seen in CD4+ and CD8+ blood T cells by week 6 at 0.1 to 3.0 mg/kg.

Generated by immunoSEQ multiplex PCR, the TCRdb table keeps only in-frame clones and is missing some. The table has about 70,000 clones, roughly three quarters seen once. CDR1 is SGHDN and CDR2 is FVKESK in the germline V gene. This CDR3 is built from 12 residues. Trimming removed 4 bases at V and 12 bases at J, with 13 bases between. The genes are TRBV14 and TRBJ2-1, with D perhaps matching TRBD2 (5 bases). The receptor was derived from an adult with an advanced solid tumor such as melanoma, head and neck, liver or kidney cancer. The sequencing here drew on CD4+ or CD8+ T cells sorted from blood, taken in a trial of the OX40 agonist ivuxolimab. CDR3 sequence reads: CASSPSLVGQFF. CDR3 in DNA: TGTGCCAGCAGCCCGTCACTAGTCGGGCAGTTCTTC. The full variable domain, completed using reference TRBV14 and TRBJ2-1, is EAGVTQFPSHSVIEKGQTVTLRCDPISGHDNLYWYRRVMGKEIKFLLHFVKESKQDESGMPNNRFLAERTGGTYSTLKVQPAELEDSGVYFCASSPSLVGQFFGPGTRLTVL.